The clone carrying this T cell receptor (beta chain) has a count of ten or more. What it binds is not known. RNA transcripts gave rise to amplified TCR beta CDR3 regions. The HTBI set primed first-round TCR CDR3 RT-PCR. Via MiXCR, TCRdb re-called the multiplex PCR reads, giving one row per CDR3 protein. The sample carries 300,000 to 450,000 distinct CDR3 sequences, about 14% recorded once. Germline lookup yields CDR1 MNHEY and CDR2 SMNVEV (reference sequence). V was clipped by 10 bases and J by 0 bases; unmatched bases: 14. The CDR3 extends over 18 amino acids. This specimen comes from a study of T cells in Graves' hyperthyroidism and ophthalmopathy. The study's findings and limits: A model of 13 V-J pairs discriminated ophthalmopathy from stable hyperthyroidism. In blood, most of the thyroid clonotypes expanded above 0.001 were also present.

The sequence came from a woman in her 30s with Graves' ophthalmopathy. The sample comprised blood. This chain joins TRBV27 and TRBJ2-1, with 11 bases aligning to TRBD2. CDR3 residues: CATVGASGGPSSYNEQFF. The CDR3, as DNA: TGTGCCACCGTGGGGGCTAGCGGGGGGCCGAGCTCCTACAATGAGCAGTTCTTC.